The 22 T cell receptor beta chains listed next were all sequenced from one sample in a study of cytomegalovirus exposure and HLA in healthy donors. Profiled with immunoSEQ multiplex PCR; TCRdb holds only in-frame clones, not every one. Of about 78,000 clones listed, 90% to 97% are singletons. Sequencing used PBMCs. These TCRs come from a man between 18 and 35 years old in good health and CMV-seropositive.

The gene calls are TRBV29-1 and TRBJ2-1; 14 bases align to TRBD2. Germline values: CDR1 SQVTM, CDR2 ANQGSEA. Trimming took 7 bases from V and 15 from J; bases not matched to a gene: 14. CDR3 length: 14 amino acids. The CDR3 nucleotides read TGCAGCGCAGGGCTGGGACTAGCGGGAGCAGGGGTGTTCTTC. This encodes CSAGLGLAGAGVFF.

CDR3 sequence reads: CASSSNNEQFF. DNA for the CDR3: TGTGCCAGCTCTAGCAACAATGAGCAGTTCTTC. The chain uses TRBV6-4 and TRBJ2-1, with D perhaps matching TRBD2 (5 bases). This CDR3 is built from 11 residues. V lost 8 bases, J lost 5 bases, and 7 bases lay in between. Germline V gene sequence: CDR1 MRHNA, CDR2 SNTAGT.

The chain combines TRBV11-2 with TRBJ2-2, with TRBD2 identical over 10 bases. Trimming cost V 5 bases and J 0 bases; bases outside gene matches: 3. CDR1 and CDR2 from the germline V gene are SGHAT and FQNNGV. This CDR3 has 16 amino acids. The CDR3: CASSLTSGTNTGELFF. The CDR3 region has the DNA TGTGCCAGCAGCCTAACTAGCGGGACGAACACCGGGGAGCTGTTTTTT.

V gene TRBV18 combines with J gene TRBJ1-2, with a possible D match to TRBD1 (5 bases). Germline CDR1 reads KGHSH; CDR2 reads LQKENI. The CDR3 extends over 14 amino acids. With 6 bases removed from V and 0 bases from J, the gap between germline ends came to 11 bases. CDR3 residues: CASSPYRSNYGYTF. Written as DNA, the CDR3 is TGTGCCAGCTCGCCCTACAGGTCTAACTATGGCTACACCTTC.

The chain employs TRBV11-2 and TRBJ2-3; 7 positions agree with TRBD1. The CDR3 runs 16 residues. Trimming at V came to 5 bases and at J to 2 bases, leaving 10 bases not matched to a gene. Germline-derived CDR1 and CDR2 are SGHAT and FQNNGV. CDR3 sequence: CASSDDRVAYTDTQYF. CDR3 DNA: TGTGCCAGCAGCGATGACAGGGTGGCATACACAGATACGCAGTATTTT.

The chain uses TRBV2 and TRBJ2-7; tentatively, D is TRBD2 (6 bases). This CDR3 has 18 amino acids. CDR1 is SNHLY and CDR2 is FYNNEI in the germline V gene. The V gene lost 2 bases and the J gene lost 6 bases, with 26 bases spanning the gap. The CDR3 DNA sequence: TGTGCCAGCAGTGAACTAGCGAAGGGAGGATTCGAACTACGCGAGCAGTACTTC. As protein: CASSELAKGGFELREQYF.

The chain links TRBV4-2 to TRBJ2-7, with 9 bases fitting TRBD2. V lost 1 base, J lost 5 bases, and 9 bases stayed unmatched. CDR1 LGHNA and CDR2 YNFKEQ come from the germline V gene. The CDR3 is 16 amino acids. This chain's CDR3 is CASSQALAGVLNEQYF. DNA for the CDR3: TGTGCCAGCAGCCAAGCGTTAGCGGGAGTTTTAAACGAGCAGTACTTC.

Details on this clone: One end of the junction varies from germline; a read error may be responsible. The CDR3 DNA reads TGTGCCAGCAGGTTGGGCGCCGAAGCTTTCTTT. Protein: CASRLGAEAFF. The V call is TRBV5-6, the J call TRBJ1-1; no firm D call. The CDR3 is 11 residues long. Germline V gene data show CDR1 as SGHDT and CDR2 as YYEEEE.

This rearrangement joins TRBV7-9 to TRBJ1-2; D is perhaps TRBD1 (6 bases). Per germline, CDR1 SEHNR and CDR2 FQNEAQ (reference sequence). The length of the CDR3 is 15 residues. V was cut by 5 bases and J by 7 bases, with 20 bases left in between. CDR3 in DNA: TGTGCCAGCAGCCCAGGGGTGGAGCCGTCCACTGGCTACACCTTC. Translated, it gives CASSPGVEPSTGYTF.

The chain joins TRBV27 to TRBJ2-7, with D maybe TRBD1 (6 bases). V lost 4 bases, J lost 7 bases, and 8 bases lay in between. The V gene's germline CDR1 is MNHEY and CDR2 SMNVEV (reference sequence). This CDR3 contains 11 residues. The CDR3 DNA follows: TGTGCCAGCAGTTCGCAGGGGGAGCAGTACTTC. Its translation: CASSSQGEQYF.

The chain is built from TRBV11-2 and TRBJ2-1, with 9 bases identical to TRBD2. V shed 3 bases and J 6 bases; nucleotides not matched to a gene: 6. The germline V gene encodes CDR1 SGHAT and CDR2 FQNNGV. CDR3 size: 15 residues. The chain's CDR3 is CASSFPAGGANEQFF. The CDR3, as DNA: TGTGCCAGCAGCTTTCCGGCGGGAGGGGCCAATGAGCAGTTCTTC.

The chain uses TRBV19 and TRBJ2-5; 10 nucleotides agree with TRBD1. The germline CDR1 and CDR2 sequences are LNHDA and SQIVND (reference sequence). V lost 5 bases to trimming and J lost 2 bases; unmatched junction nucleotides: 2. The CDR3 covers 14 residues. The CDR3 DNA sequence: TGTGCCAGTAGTTGGGACAGGGGTCAAGAGACCCAGTACTTC. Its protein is CASSWDRGQETQYF. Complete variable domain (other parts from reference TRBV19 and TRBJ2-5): DGGITQSPKYLFRKEGQNVTLSCEQNLNHDAMYWYRQDPGQGLRLIYYSQIVNDFQKGDIAEGYSVSREKKESFPLTVTSAQKNPTAFYLCASSWDRGQETQYFGPGTRLLVL.

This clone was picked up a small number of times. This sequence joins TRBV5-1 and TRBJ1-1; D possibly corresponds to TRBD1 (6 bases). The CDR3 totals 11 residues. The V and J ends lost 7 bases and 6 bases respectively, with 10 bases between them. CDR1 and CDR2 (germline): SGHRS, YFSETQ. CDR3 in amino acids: CASGDISEAFF. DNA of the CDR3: TGCGCCAGCGGGGACATCTCTGAAGCTTTCTTT.

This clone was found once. DNA of the CDR3: TGTGCCAGCTCACTAGGGCCCGGGATGAACACTGAAGCTTTCTTT. It encodes CASSLGPGMNTEAFF. V usage is TRBV18 and J usage is TRBJ1-1; D is uncertain. In germline, CDR1 is KGHSH, CDR2 LQKENI. This CDR3 contains 15 residues. The ends were cut back, 4 bases at V and 0 bases at J, with 12 bases in the middle.

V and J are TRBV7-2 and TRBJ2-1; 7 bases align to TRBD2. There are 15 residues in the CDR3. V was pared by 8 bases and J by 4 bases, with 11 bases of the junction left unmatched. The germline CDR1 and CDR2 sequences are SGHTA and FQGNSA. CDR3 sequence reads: CASFPHLAAYNEQFF. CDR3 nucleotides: TGTGCCAGCTTTCCCCACCTAGCGGCATACAATGAGCAGTTCTTC.

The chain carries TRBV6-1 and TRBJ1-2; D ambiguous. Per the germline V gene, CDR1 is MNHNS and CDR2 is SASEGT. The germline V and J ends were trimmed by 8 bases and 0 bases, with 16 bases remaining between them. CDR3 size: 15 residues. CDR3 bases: TGTGCCAGCCGGTTATTCGACTCATCTAACTATGGCTACACCTTC. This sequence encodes CASRLFDSSNYGYTF.

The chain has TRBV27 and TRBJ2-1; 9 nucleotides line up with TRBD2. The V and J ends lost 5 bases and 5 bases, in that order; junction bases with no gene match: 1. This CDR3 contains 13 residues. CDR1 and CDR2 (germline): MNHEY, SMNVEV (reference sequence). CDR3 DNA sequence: TGTGCCAGCAGTGGACTAGCGCACAATGAGCAGTTCTTC. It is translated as CASSGLAHNEQFF.

CDR3 protein: CASSLLAGDEQFF. The CDR3, as DNA: TGTGCCAGCAGCCTACTAGCGGGGGACGAGCAGTTCTTC. The chain employs TRBV6-1 and TRBJ2-1; 11 bases align to TRBD2. Germline lookup yields CDR1 MNHNS and CDR2 SASEGT. The CDR3 loop spans 13 amino acids. J was trimmed by 10 bases and V by 6 bases; bases with no gene match: 5.

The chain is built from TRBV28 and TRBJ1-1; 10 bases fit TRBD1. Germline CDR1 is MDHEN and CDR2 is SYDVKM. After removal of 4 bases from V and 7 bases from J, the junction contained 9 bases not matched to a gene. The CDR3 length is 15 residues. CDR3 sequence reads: CASSSWGQGLSEAFF. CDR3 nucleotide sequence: TGTGCCAGCAGTTCATGGGGACAGGGGCTTAGTGAAGCTTTCTTT.

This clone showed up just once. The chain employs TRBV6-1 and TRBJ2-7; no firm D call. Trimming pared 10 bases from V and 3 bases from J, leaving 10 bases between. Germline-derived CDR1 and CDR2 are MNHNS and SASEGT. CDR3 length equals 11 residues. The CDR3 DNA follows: TGTGCCACCAAGAGGAACTACGAGCAGTACTTC. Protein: CATKRNYEQYF.

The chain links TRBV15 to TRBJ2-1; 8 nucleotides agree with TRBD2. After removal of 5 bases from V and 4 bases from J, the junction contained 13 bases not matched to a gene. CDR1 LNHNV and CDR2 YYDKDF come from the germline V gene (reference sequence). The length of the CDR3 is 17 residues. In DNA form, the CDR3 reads TGTGCCACCAGCGGGCCAGAAAGCGGGAGTTCGTACAATGAGCAGTTCTTC. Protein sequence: CATSGPESGSSYNEQFF.

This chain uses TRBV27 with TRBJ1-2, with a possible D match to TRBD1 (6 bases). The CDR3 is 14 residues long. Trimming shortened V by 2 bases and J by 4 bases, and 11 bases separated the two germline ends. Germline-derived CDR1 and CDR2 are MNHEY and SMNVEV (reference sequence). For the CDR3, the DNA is TGTGCCAGCAGTTTAACTACGGACAGCTATGGCTACACCTTC. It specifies CASSLTTDSYGYTF.